This T cell receptor (beta chain) was recovered during a study of shared clonotypes between healthy human individuals. Method: immunoSEQ multiplex PCR; TCRdb's copy keeps in-frame clones and lacks some. The data show 2 million to 2.5 million clones, 80% to 95% seen once. The sample holds one count of this clone. Its specificity is unknown. Findings and limits, study-wide: Among four donors, approximately 5% of naive CD4 clonotypes were found in common.

The receptor was isolated from a man between 18 and 29 years old in good health. Some clones in this sample may be carry-over from other donors' samples. Sequenced material: naive CD4+ T cells from PBMCs. Subset of the sample: CD45RA+ positively selected.

This CDR3 reads CASSLTGFGNTIYF. The CDR3 DNA reads as TGCGCCAGCAGCCTTACAGGGTTCGGAAACACCATATATTTT. The V and J genes are TRBV5-1 and TRBJ1-3; weak D call: TRBD1 (6 bases). The CDR3 extends over 14 amino acids. Germline CDR1 is SGHRS and CDR2 is YFSETQ. The V and J ends lost 4 bases and 4 bases respectively, with 12 bases between them.